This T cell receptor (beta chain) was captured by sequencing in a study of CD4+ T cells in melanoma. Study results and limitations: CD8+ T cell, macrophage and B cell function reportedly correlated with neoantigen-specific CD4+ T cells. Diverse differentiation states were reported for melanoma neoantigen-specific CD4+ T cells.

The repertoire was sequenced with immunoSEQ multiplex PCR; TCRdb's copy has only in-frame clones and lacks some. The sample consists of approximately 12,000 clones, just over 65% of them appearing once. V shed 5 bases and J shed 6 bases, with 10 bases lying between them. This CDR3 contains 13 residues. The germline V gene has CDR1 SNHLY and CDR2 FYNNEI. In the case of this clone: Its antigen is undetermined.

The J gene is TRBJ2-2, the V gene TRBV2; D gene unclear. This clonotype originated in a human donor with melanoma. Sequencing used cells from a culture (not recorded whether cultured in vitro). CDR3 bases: TGTGCCAGCAGTCGTCAGGAGCCCGGGGAGCTGTTTTTT. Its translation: CASSRQEPGELFF.